This TCR beta chain was identified in a study of cytomegalovirus exposure and HLA in healthy donors. This clone was seen only a few times. Antigen: not known. Likely unrecorded immune exposures existed in these nominally healthy donors. Whole-study results and caveats: Highly shared sequence variants in one cluster were likely a sequencing artifact.

This CDR3 region has 14 residues. V gave up 7 bases and J gave up 5 bases, with 19 bases separating them. Germline V gene lookup returns CDR1 SGHRS and CDR2 YFSETQ. This PCR relied on a set of 60 Vbeta primers and 13 Jbeta primers. The method was immunoSEQ multiplex PCR; TCRdb's version includes in-frame clones alone and lacks a portion of them. The profile shows tens of thousands of clones, approximately 65% of them singletons. Sequencing was done on a sample of PBMCs. This clonotype originated in a man younger than 40 in good health and CMV-seronegative. The chain links TRBV5-1 to TRBJ2-7; TRBD2 is a possible D gene (5 bases). CDR3 coding DNA: TGCGCCAGCTCCTTAGCGATGACTCGGAACGAGCAGTACTTC. Amino acid sequence: CASSLAMTRNEQYF.